This entry is about one TCR beta chain. Method: immunoSEQ multiplex PCR; TCRdb's copy keeps in-frame clones and lacks some. The sample shows 15,000 to 20,000 clones, approximately 81% of them seen only once. The entry originates in a study of ipilimumab plus nivolumab after autologous stem cell transplantation. Between the trimmed V and J ends, which lost 5 bases and 2 bases, there was a span of 29 bases. CDR3 size: 20 residues. Per the germline V gene, CDR1 is LNHDA and CDR2 is SQIVND (reference sequence). The source of this sequence is a male donor with diffuse large B-cell lymphoma. The chain links TRBV19 to TRBJ2-3; D not certain. The source material was PBMCs, sampled in a trial of ipilimumab plus nivolumab as post-transplant consolidation. Here the CDR3 DNA reads TGTGCCAGTAGTCTCAGTCCCTCGAAAGGGTCTCCGACTCACACAGATACGCAGTATTTT. It translates to CASSLSPSKGSPTHTDTQYF.